The 15 T cell receptor beta chains presented below share a single source sample, sequenced in a study of T cell changes during pregnancy in multiple sclerosis (dated by TCRdb to between 2017 and 2020). Libraries came from the immunoSEQ multiplex PCR assay. TCRdb stores this immuneACCESS table with in-frame sequences only. Part of the clones is absent; in the studies checked, under half of the shortfall reflects unresolved V genes, and no reason is known for the rest. This sample gives tens of thousands of clones in total; 85% to 95% of them show up just once. Roughly 2.8% of the sample rests with the top ten. This sample comprised peripheral blood, obtained in the third trimester of pregnancy. Receptor source: a female donor in good health, enrolled as a control in a pregnancy study.

The chain couples TRBV7-8 to TRBJ2-7; the D gene is possibly TRBD1 (6 bases). Germline V gene sequence: CDR1 SGHVS, CDR2 FQNEAQ. This CDR3 comprises 12 residues. The V gene lost 6 bases and the J gene lost 7 bases, with 13 bases spanning the gap. CDR3: CASSSQGGEQYF. The CDR3 DNA reads TGTGCCAGCAGTTCACAGGGTGGGGAGCAGTACTTC.

The genes are TRBV28 and TRBJ1-1; possibly TRBD1 for D (5 bases). Trimming left V 4 bases short and J 5 bases short, with 17 bases between. This CDR3 has 15 residues. Germline V gene lookup returns CDR1 MDHEN and CDR2 SYDVKM. This chain's CDR3 is CASSSPRGARTEAFF. The CDR3 DNA follows: TGTGCCAGCAGTTCCCCCCGCGGGGCGCGGACTGAAGCTTTCTTT.

V usage is TRBV6-5 and J usage is TRBJ2-1; 7 nucleotides agree with TRBD2. Germline CDR1 and CDR2: MNHEY and SVGAGI. V lost 8 bases to trimming and J lost 4 bases; unmatched junction nucleotides: 5. The CDR3 is 13 residues long. The CDR3 here is CASRDYVYNEQFF. The CDR3 bases are TGTGCCAGCCGGGACTACGTATACAATGAGCAGTTCTTC.

The chain uses TRBV6-4 and TRBJ2-5; 7 nucleotides line up with TRBD2. Germline V gives CDR1 MRHNA, CDR2 SNTAGT. The CDR3 has 13 residues. Unmatched junction bases numbered 3, after V lost 4 bases and J lost 4 bases. CDR3 DNA: TGTGCCAGCAGTGCTCGCGGGGGAGAGACCCAGTACTTC. It translates to CASSARGGETQYF.

The rearrangement joins TRBV5-5 to TRBJ1-1; 9 bases align to TRBD1. The trim removed 4 bases at V and 5 bases at J, leaving 12 bases unmatched. The CDR3 length is 16 residues. Germline assignment: CDR1 SGHKS and CDR2 YYEKEE (reference sequence). The CDR3 sequence is CASSPGGTGRLTEAFF. The DNA of the CDR3 is TGTGCCAGCAGCCCCGGGGGGACAGGGCGCCTTACTGAAGCTTTCTTT. Together with reference TRBV5-5 and TRBJ1-1, the CDR3 gives the full variable domain: DAGVTQSPTHLIKTRGQQVTLRCSPISGHKSVSWYQQVLGQGPQFIFQYYEKEERGRGNFPDRFSARQFPNYSSELNVNALLLGDSALYLCASSPGGTGRLTEAFFGQGTRLTVV.

The chain employs TRBV5-1 and TRBJ2-3; 9 nucleotides match TRBD1. The germline V gene has CDR1 SGHRS and CDR2 YFSETQ. V lost 7 bases and J lost 5; bases outside the gene matches: 5. This CDR3 spans 13 amino acids. The CDR3 here is CASSGTGLDTQYF. In DNA form, the CDR3 reads TGCGCCAGCTCCGGGACAGGGTTAGATACGCAGTATTTT.

This clone has just one count. J is TRBJ2-7 and V is TRBV18, with 7 bases that match TRBD1. Germline CDR1 reads KGHSH; CDR2 reads LQKENI. V lost 4 bases and J lost 5; bases outside the gene matches: 5. This CDR3 contains 13 residues. CDR3 nucleotide sequence: TGTGCCAGCTCACAGGGGACAGAGAACGAGCAGTACTTC. It specifies CASSQGTENEQYF.

V gene TRBV11-3 combines with J gene TRBJ2-1; D is unclear. V was clipped by 3 bases and J by 6 bases, with 3 bases between them. The CDR3 sequence is 11 residues long. Germline loops: CDR1 SGHNT, CDR2 YENEEA. CDR3 DNA: TGTGCCAGCAGCTTCCTCAATGAGCAGTTCTTC. Translating gives CASSFLNEQFF.

CDR3 sequence reads: CASRGQIEQFF. The DNA for the CDR3 is TGTGCCAGTAGGGGGCAGATTGAGCAGTTCTTC. J is TRBJ2-1 and V is TRBV12-5, with 7 bases lining up with TRBD1. The CDR3 has 11 amino acids. CDR1 is LGHNT and CDR2 is FRNRAP in the germline V gene.

The gene calls are TRBV2 and TRBJ1-5; D gene uncertain. Trimming pared 6 bases from V and 7 bases from J, leaving 16 bases between. The CDR3 is 14 residues long. Germline loops: CDR1 SNHLY, CDR2 FYNNEI. Written as DNA, the CDR3 is TGTGCCAGCAGGGTGACTGAGCCGGGGCAGCCCCAGCATTTT. Translated, it gives CASRVTEPGQPQHF.

This clone was observed a single time. This chain links TRBV6-1 with TRBJ1-4, with 9 bases that match TRBD1. This CDR3 region has 14 residues. Germline CDR1 is MNHNS and CDR2 is SASEGT. V was pared by 6 bases and J by 8 bases, with 7 bases of the junction left unmatched. The CDR3, as DNA: TGTGCCAGCAGGGACAGGGGATTAAGGGAAAAACTGTTTTTT. It translates to CASRDRGLREKLFF.

The V gene is TRBV6-4, the J gene TRBJ2-1, with 9 positions matching TRBD1. Germline lookup yields CDR1 MRHNA and CDR2 SNTAGT. The CDR3 contains 14 residues. The V gene end was trimmed by 0 bases and the J gene end by 6 bases; junction bases not matched to a gene: 0. The CDR3: CASSDSTGGNEQFF. CDR3 bases: TGTGCCAGCAGTGACTCGACAGGGGGCAATGAGCAGTTCTTC.

V gene TRBV5-8 combines with J gene TRBJ2-3; TRBD1 aligns across 7 bases. Germline V gives CDR1 SGHTS, CDR2 YDEGEE. The ends lost 4 bases at V and 2 bases at J; junction bases unmatched: 4. There are 14 residues in the CDR3. In nucleotides, the CDR3 is TGTGCCAGCAGCACGGGACAGATCACAGATACGCAGTATTTT. It translates to CASSTGQITDTQYF.

The chain is built from TRBV27 and TRBJ1-1; no reliable D call. V shed 3 bases and J shed 4 bases, with 15 bases lying between them. The CDR3 contains 15 residues. Germline CDR1 and CDR2: MNHEY and SMNVEV (reference sequence). The CDR3 region is CASSLSGRTVTEAFF. CDR3 bases: TGTGCCAGCAGTTTGAGCGGGCGGACGGTCACTGAAGCTTTCTTT.

V and J are TRBV19 and TRBJ2-7; D is possibly TRBD1 (7 bases). Germline CDR1 reads LNHDA; CDR2 reads SQIVND (reference sequence). The CDR3 is 15 residues long. The V and J ends lost 4 bases and 6 bases respectively, with 19 bases between them. This CDR3 is CASSTPGGGSFEQYF. CDR3 bases: TGTGCCAGTAGTACCCCCGGAGGGGGCAGTTTCGAGCAGTACTTC.